The clone carrying this T cell receptor (beta chain) came up a few times. The source of the sample is a study of T-cell reconstitution after alpha-beta-depleted transplantation in children. Germline lookup yields CDR1 DFQATT and CDR2 SNEGSKA (reference sequence). The CDR3 extends over 15 amino acids. The J segment lost 3 bases and the V segment lost 0 bases, leaving 4 bases of the junction unmatched. For TCRbeta, the library was prepared with unique molecular identifiers. TCRdb analysed the PCR reads with MiXCR anew, one entry per CDR3 protein. The top ten hold about 5% of the sample, which has approximately 400,000 distinct CDR3 sequences, approximately 10% seen once.

V gene TRBV20-1 combines with J gene TRBJ2-2, with 7 bases matching TRBD2. The sample was PBMCs from the stem cell graft donor, taken from the stem cell graft. This TCR came from a human donor who donated a stem cell graft to a child with acute myeloid leukemia. The CDR3 here is CSAREGGRDTGELFF. CDR3 sequence (DNA): TGCAGTGCTAGAGAAGGCGGGAGAGACACCGGGGAGCTGTTTTTT.